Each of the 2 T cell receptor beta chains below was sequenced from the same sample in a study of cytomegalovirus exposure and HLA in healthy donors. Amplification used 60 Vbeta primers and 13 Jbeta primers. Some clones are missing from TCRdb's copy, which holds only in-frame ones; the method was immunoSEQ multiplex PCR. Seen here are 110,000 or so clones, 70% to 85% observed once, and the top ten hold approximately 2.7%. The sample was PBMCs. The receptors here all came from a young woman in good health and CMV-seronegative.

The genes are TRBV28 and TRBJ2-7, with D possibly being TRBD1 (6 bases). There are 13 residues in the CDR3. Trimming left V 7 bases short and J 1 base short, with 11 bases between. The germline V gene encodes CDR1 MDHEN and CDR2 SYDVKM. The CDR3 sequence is CASILTGSYEQYF. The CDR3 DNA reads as TGTGCCAGCATTCTCACAGGGTCCTACGAGCAGTACTTC.

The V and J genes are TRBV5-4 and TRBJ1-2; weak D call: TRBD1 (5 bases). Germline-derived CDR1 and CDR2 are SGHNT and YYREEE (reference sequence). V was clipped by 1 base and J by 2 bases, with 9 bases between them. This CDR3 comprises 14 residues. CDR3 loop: CASSLPRVNYGYTF. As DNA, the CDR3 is TGTGCCAGCAGCTTGCCCAGGGTGAACTATGGCTACACCTTC.